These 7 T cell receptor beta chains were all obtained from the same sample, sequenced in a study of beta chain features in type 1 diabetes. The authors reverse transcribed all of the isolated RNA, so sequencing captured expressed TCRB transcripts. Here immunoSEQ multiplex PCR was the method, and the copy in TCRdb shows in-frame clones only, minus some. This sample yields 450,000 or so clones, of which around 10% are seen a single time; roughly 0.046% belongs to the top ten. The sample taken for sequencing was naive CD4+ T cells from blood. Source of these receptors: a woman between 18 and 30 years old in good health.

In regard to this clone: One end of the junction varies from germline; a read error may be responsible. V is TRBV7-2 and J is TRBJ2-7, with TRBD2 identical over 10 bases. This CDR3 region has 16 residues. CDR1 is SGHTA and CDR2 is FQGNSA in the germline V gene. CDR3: CASSLAASGGSYEQYF. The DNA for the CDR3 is TGTGCCAGCAGCCTAGCGGCTAGCGGGGGCTCCTACGAGCAGTACTTC.

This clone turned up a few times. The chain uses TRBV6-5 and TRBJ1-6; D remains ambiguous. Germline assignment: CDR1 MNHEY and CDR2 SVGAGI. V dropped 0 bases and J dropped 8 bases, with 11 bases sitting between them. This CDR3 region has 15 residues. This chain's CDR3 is CASSYSRATDSPLHF. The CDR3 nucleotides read TGTGCCAGCAGTTACTCGAGGGCCACCGATTCACCCCTCCACTTT.

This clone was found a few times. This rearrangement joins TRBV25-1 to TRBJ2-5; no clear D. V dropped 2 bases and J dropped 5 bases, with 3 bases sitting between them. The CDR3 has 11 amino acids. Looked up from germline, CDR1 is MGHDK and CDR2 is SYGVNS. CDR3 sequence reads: CASSEVETQYF. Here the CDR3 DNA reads TGTGCCAGCAGTGAAGTTGAGACCCAGTACTTC.

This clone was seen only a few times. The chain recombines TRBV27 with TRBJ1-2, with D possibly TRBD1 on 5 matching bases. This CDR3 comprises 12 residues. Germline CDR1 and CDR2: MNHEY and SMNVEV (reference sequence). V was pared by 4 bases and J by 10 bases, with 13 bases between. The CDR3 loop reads CASSSYTGPYTF. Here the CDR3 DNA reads TGTGCCAGCAGTTCCTACACAGGTCCCTACACCTTC.

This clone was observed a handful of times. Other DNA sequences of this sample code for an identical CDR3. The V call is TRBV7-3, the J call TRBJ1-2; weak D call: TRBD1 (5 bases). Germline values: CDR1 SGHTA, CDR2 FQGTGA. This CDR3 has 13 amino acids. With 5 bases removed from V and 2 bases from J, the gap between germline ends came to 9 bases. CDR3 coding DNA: TGTGCCAGCAGCCTGACAGCCAACTATGGCTACACCTTC. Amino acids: CASSLTANYGYTF.

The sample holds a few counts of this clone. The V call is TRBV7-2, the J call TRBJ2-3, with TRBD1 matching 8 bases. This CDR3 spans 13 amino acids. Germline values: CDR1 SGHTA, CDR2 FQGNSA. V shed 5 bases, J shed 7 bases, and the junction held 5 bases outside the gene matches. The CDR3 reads CASSPGQVNTQYF. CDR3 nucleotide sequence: TGTGCCAGCAGCCCGGGACAGGTGAATACGCAGTATTTT.

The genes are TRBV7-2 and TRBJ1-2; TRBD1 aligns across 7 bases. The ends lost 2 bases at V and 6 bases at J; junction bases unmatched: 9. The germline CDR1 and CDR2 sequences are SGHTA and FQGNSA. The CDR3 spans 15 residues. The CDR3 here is CASSLRGGWLDGYTF. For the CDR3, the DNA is TGTGCCAGCAGCTTAAGAGGGGGCTGGCTGGATGGCTACACCTTC. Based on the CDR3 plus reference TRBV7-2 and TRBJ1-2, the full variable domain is GAGVSQSPSNKVTEKGKDVELRCDPISGHTALYWYRQSLGQGLEFLIYFQGNSAPDKSGLPSDRFSAERTGGSVSTLTIQRTQQEDSAVYLCASSLRGGWLDGYTFGSGTRLTVV.